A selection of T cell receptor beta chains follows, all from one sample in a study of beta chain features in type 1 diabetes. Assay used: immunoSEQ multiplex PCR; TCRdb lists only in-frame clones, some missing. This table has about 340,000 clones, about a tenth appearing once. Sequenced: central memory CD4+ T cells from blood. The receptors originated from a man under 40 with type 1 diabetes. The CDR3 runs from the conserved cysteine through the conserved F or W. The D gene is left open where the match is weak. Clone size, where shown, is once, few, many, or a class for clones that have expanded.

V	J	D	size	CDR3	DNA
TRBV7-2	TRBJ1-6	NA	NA	CASSLGQPNSPLHF	TGTGCCAGCAGCTTAGGACAGCCTAATTCACCCCTCCACTTT
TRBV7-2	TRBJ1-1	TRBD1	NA	CASSFRGRGATEAFF	TGTGCCAGCAGCTTCAGAGGCAGGGGGGCCACTGAAGCTTTCTTT
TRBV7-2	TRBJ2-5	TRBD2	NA	CASSSRLAGRGETQYF	TGTGCCAGCAGCTCACGACTCGCGGGGCGGGGGGAGACCCAGTACTTC
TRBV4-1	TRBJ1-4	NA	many	CASSQDQGNEKLFF	TGCGCCAGCAGCCAAGATCAGGGGAATGAAAAACTGTTTTTT
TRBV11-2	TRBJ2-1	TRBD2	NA	CASSLGGSSYNEQFF	TGTGCCAGCAGCTTAGGCGGGAGCTCCTACAATGAGCAGTTCTTC
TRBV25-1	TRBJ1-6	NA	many	CASSVGGSQEYSPLHF	TGTGCCAGCAGCGTTGGGGGGTCCCAGGAGTATTCACCCCTCCACTTT
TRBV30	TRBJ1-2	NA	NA	CAWTHTGNYGYTF	TGTGCCTGGACCCATACAGGGAACTATGGCTACACCTTC
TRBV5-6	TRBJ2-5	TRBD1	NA	CASSRMTGALVPRETQYF	TGTGCCAGCAGCCGTATGACAGGGGCCTTGGTCCCGAGGGAGACCCAGTACTTC
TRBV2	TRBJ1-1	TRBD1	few	CATNGDRMNTEAFF	TGTGCCACCAACGGGGACAGAATGAACACTGAAGCTTTCTTT
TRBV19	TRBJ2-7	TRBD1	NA	CASSPLDRLHEQYF	TGTGCCAGTAGTCCATTGGACAGGCTCCACGAGCAGTACTTC
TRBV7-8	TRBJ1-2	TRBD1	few	CASSPGTGGVYGYTF	TGTGCCAGCAGCCCCGGGACAGGGGGCGTCTATGGCTACACCTTC
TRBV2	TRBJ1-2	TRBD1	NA	CASRDRGGYTF	TGTGCCAGCAGGGACAGGGGTGGCTACACCTTC
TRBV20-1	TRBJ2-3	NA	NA	CSAHRADTQYF	TGCAGTGCTCACAGGGCCGATACGCAGTATTTT
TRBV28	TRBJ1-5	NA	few	CASHPGGAGNQPQHF	TGTGCCAGCCACCCGGGGGGGGCCGGCAATCAGCCCCAGCATTTT
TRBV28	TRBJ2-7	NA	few	CASSQVPLRYEQYF	TGTGCCAGCAGTCAAGTCCCCCTTCGGTACGAGCAGTACTTC
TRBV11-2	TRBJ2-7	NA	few	CASSLAIHEQYF	TGTGCCAGCAGCTTAGCCATTCACGAGCAGTACTTC
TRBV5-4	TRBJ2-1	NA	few	CASSSGVDSYNEQFF	TGTGCCAGCAGTTCTGGGGTCGACTCCTACAATGAGCAGTTCTTC
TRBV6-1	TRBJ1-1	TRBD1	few	CASGGLTGGNTEAFF	TGTGCCAGCGGTGGGTTGACAGGGGGGAACACTGAAGCTTTCTTT
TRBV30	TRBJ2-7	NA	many	CAWSGSGGGYEQYF	TGTGCCTGGAGTGGGAGTGGGGGAGGCTACGAGCAGTACTTC
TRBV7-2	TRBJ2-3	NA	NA	CASSPAETPSDTQYF	TGTGCCAGCAGCCCTGCCGAGACGCCATCAGATACGCAGTATTTT
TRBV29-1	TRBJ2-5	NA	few	CSVWTDQETQYF	TGCAGCGTCTGGACAGACCAAGAGACCCAGTACTTC
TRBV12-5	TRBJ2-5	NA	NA	CASGLGTEETQYF	TGTGCTAGTGGTCTCGGGACCGAAGAGACCCAGTACTTC
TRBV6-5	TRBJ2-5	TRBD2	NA	CASSYRSAGGVTQYF	TGTGCCAGCAGTTACCGGTCGGCGGGGGGAGTGACCCAGTACTTC
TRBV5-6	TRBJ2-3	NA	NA	CASSTPGTDTQYF	TGTGCCAGCAGCACACCAGGCACAGATACGCAGTATTTT
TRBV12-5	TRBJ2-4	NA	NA	CASGLDGGRNIQYF	TGTGCTAGTGGTTTGGACGGGGGAAGAAACATTCAGTACTTC
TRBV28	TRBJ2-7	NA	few	CASSLGSGGLYEQYF	TGTGCCAGCAGTTTAGGATCGGGGGGCCTCTACGAGCAGTACTTC
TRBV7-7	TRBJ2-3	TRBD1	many	CASSPGQGGIDTQYF	TGTGCTAGCAGTCCCGGACAGGGCGGAATAGATACGCAGTATTTT
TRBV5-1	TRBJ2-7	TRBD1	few	CASSLQGAEYEQYF	TGCGCCAGCAGCTTGCAGGGGGCTGAGTACGAGCAGTACTTC
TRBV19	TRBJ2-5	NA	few	CASSIDFSGRETQYF	TGTGCCAGTAGTATAGATTTCTCGGGTCGAGAGACCCAGTACTTC
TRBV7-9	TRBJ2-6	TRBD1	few	CASSLGQGAHGANVLTF	TGTGCCAGCAGCTTGGGACAGGGGGCGCATGGGGCCAACGTCCTGACTTTC
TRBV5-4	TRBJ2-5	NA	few	CASSFGDTKIETQYF	TGTGCCAGCAGCTTTGGTGACACCAAAATTGAGACCCAGTACTTC
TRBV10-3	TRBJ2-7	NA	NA	CAISEYGGASYEQYF	TGTGCCATCAGTGAGTACGGCGGGGCCTCCTACGAGCAGTACTTC
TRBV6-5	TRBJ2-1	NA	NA	CASSDSLWGGEQFF	TGTGCCAGCAGTGACTCCTTGTGGGGCGGTGAGCAGTTCTTC
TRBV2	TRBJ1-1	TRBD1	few	CASTRQGASGTEAFF	TGTGCCAGCACAAGGCAGGGGGCCTCTGGCACTGAAGCTTTCTTT
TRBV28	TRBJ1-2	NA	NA	CASKFAGLRGYGYTF	TGTGCCAGCAAGTTTGCGGGACTCCGGGGGTATGGCTACACCTTC
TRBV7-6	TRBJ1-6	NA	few	CASRGTGRDSPLHF	TGTGCCAGCAGGGGAACAGGGAGGGATTCACCCCTCCACTTT
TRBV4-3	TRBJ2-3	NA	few	CASSQESLTDTQYF	TGCGCCAGCAGCCAAGAATCTCTTACAGATACGCAGTATTTT
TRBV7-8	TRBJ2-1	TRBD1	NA	CASSLSSSGTGSYNEQFF	TGTGCCAGCAGCCTATCATCGTCCGGGACAGGGTCCTACAATGAGCAGTTCTTC
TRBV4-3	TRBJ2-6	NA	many	CASSQEAISGANVLTF	TGCGCCAGCAGCCAAGAGGCAATCTCTGGGGCCAACGTCCTGACTTTC
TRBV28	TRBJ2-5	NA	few	CASSLFGGQETQYF	TGTGCCAGCAGTTTATTCGGGGGCCAAGAGACCCAGTACTTC
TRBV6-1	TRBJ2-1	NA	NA	CASSESSYNEQFF	TGTGCCAGCAGTGAATCCTCCTACAATGAGCAGTTCTTC
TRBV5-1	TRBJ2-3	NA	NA	CASSLQGGDTQYF	TGCGCCAGCAGCTTGCAAGGGGGGGATACGCAGTATTTT